The entry below describes one T cell receptor (beta chain). Trimming removed 0 bases from V and 7 bases from J, with 10 bases in between. The CDR3 is 14 amino acids. Germline loops: CDR1 LGHDT, CDR2 YNNKEL (reference sequence). In the authors' methods: The authors estimated nucleated cell counts from reference gene primer amplification. Only in-frame clones appear in the TCRdb table, and some are missing; sequencing was by immunoSEQ multiplex PCR. Clone size and V and J calls were adopted from that table, with D and trimming inferred from the DNA. The sample has about 130,000 clones, roughly 74% seen once. The entry originates in a study of blood T cell repertoires in COVID-19.

The rearrangement uses TRBV3-1 (or the pseudogene TRBV3-2) and TRBJ1-5; D may be TRBD1 (5 bases). The clonotype was recovered from a man in his sixties with acute or convalescent COVID-19. Sequencing input: peripheral blood. In DNA form, the CDR3 reads TGTGCCAGCAGCCAAGATTGGGGGAGGCAGCCCCAGCATTTT. Amino acid sequence: CASSQDWGRQPQHF.